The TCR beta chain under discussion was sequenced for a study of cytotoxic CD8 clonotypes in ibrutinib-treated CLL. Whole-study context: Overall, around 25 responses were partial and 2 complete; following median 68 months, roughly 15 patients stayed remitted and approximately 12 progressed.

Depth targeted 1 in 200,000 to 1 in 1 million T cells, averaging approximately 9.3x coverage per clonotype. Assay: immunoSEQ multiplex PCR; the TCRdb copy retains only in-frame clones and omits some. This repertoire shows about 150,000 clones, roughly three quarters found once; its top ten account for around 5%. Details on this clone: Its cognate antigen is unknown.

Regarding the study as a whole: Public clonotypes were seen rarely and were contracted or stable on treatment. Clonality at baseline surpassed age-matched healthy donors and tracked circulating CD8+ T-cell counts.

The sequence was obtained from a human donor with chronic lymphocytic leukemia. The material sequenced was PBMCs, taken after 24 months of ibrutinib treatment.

The DNA for the CDR3 is TGTGCCAGCAGCTTAGCGGGGGACAGGGGGCGTGGGGAGCAGTACTTC. Protein product: CASSLAGDRGRGEQYF. This chain uses TRBV7-6 with TRBJ2-7; 12 nucleotides line up with TRBD1. J gave up 7 bases and V 0 bases, and 7 bases lay outside the gene matches. Germline V gene lookup returns CDR1 SGHVS and CDR2 FNYEAQ. This CDR3 has 16 amino acids.